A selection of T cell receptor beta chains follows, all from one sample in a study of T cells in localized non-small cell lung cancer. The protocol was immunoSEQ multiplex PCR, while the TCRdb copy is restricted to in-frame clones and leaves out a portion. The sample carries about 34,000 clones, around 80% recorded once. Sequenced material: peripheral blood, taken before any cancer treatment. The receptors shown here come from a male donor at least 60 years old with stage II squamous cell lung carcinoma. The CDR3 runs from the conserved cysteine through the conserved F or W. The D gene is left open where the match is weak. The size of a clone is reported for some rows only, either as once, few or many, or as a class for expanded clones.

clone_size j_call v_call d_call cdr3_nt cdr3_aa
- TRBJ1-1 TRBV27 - TGTGCCAGCAGCCGGGAAATGGGAGGTTCTGAAGCTTTCTTT CASSREMGGSEAFF
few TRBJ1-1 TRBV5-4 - TGTGCCAGCAGCGCTGAGGAGTACGGCACTGAAGCTTTCTTT CASSAEEYGTEAFF
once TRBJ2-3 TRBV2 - TGTGCCAGCAGCCCCACAGGGAGTACGCAGTATTTT CASSPTGSTQYF
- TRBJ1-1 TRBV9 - TGTGCCAGCAGCGTAGTTGGGGGATCCAAAGCTTTCTTT CASSVVGGSKAFF
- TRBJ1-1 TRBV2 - TGTGCCAGCACCTCCGGGGGTGGTTACACTGAAGCTTTCTTT CASTSGGGYTEAFF
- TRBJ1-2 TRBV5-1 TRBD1 TGCGCCAGCAGCTTTACCGGGACAGGGGCATCCTTGGGCGGCTACACCTTC CASSFTGTGASLGGYTF
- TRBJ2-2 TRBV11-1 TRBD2 TGTGCCAGCAGCCTAGCGGGGGAGACCGGGGAGCTGTTTTTT CASSLAGETGELFF
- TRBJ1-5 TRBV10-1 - TGCGCCAGCAGTGATGGGCCCAATCAGCCCCAGCATTTT CASSDGPNQPQHF
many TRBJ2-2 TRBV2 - TGTGCCAGCAGTGAAGGGTCGTACACCGGGGAGCTGTTTTTT CASSEGSYTGELFF
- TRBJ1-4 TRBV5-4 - TGTGCCAGCAGCCTTCCGGGTGAAAAACTGTTTTTT CASSLPGEKLFF
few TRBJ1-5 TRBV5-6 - TGTGCCAGCAGCTTGGTCAGGGATAGCAATCAGCCCCAGCATTTT CASSLVRDSNQPQHF
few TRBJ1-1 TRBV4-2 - TGTGCCAGCAGCCAAGGTATCCAAGGGGGCACTGAAGCTTTCTTT CASSQGIQGGTEAFF
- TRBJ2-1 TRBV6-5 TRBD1 TGTGCCAGCAGGCAAAGACAGGGCCTAAACAATGAGCAGTTCTTC CASRQRQGLNNEQFF
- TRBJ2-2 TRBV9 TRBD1 TGTGCCAGCAGCGTAGCCGGGACAGGGGCTAACACCGGGGAGCTGTTTTTT CASSVAGTGANTGELFF
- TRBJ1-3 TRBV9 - TGTGCCAGCAGCGGCCCGGACGGGCGGGCTGGAAACACCATATATTTT CASSGPDGRAGNTIYF
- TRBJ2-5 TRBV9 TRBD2 TGTGCCAGCAGCGTAGCTCCAGCGGGGGAGAGAGAGACCCAGTACTTC CASSVAPAGERETQYF
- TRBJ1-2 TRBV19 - TGTGCCAGTAGTACGGCAGGGTATGGCTACACCTTC CASSTAGYGYTF
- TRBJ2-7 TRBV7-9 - TGTGCCAGCAGCGGTCGGAGTTTCGGAGAGCAGTACTTC CASSGRSFGEQYF
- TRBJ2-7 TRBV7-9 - TGTGCCAGCAGCTTACAAGGCAGCGTCTCCTACGAGCAGTACTTC CASSLQGSVSYEQYF
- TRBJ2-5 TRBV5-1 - TGCGCCAGCAGCTTGATGAACGGAGAGACCCAGTACTTC CASSLMNGETQYF
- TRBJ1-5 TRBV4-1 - TGCGCCAGCAGCCAAGATGCAGGCCAGAACTACGATCAGCCCCAGCATTTT CASSQDAGQNYDQPQHF
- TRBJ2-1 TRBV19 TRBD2 TGTGCCAGTAGTATTCCTAGCGGAACCTACAATGAGCAGTTCTTC CASSIPSGTYNEQFF
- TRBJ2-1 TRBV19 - TGTGCCAGTAGTATAGATTTCGCAGCCAGAAAGAATGAGCAGTTCTTC CASSIDFAARKNEQFF
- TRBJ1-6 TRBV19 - TGTGCCAGTAGTACGGGACGTTATAATTCACCCCTCCACTTT CASSTGRYNSPLHF
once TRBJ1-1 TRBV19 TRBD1 TGTGCCAGTAGTATTTCTACAGGGGGGAACCCTGAAGCTTTCTTT CASSISTGGNPEAFF
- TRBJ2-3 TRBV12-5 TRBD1 TGTGCTAGTGATACAGGGGGATCAGATACGCAGTATTTT CASDTGGSDTQYF
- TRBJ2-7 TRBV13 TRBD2 TGTGCCAGCAGCCCCGTAGCGGGAGGGCCCTACGAGCAGTACTTC CASSPVAGGPYEQYF
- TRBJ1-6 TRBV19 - TGTGCCAGTAGTTGGGGACACCAGGCGAATTCACCCCTCCACTTT CASSWGHQANSPLHF
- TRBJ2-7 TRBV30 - TGTGCCTGGAGTAACCAGGGTCCCTACGAGCAGTACTTC CAWSNQGPYEQYF
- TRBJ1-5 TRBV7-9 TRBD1 TGTGCCAGCAGCTCCCCCGCCGGGACAGGCCCTAATCAGCCCCAGCATTTT CASSSPAGTGPNQPQHF
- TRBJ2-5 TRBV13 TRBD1 TGTGCCAGCAGCTACACAGGGGCCCAAGAGACCCAGTACTTC CASSYTGAQETQYF
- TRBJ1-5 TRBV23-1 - TGCGCCAGCAGTCAAGAGATCATTAGCAATCAGCCCCAGCATTTT CASSQEIISNQPQHF
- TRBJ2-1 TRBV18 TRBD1 TGTGCCAGCTCACCAACACTGGACAGGGAGGCGTTCTTC CASSPTLDREAFF
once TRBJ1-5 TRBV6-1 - TGTGCCAGCAGGTCCCGTGAAAGGCAGCCCCAGCATTTT CASRSRERQPQHF
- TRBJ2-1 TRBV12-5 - TGTGCTAGTGGCCTTGATAGCTCCTACAATGAGCAGTTCTTC CASGLDSSYNEQFF
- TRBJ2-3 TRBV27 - TGTGCCAGCAGTTTATTCGGACTGCGGGCCCCACAGGCAGATACGCAGTATTTT CASSLFGLRAPQADTQYF
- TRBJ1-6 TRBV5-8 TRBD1 TGTGCCAGCAGCTTGGCTGGGACAGGGAGCTCACCCCTCCACTTT CASSLAGTGSSPLHF